These T cell receptor beta chains were read from a single sample in a study of T cells in Graves' hyperthyroidism and ophthalmopathy. MiXCR, run by TCRdb on the multiplex PCR reads, gives a single entry per CDR3 protein. Of around 340,000 distinct CDR3 sequences in the sample, 21% are singletons; the top ten hold 50%. The sample was blood. These receptors originate from a woman aged 45 to 65 with Graves' hyperthyroidism. The CDR3 runs from the conserved cysteine through the conserved F or W. D genes are given only for firm matches. Size values are once, few and many counts, or a class for expanded clones, and some rows have none.

v_call	clone_size	d_call	j_call	cdr3_nt	cdr3_aa
TRBV19	NA	TRBD2	TRBJ2-3	TGTGCCAGTAGTTCGACTAGCGGGAGTGCAGATACGCAGTATTTT	CASSSTSGSADTQYF
TRBV6-1	many	NA	TRBJ2-7	TGTGCCAGCAGTGAAGGCAGGGCTTACGAGCAGTACTTC	CASSEGRAYEQYF
TRBV20-1	many	NA	TRBJ1-6	TGCAGTGCTAGCACCCGGAATGATTCACCCCTCCACTTT	CSASTRNDSPLHF
TRBV20-1	NA	NA	TRBJ1-6	TGCAGTGCTAGAGATTTCTGGCAGTCACCCCTCCACTTT	CSARDFWQSPLHF
TRBV29-1	NA	NA	TRBJ2-3	TGCAGCGTTGAGCGTCGCACCACAGATACGCAGTATTTT	CSVERRTTDTQYF
TRBV5-1	NA	NA	TRBJ1-1	TGCACCAGCAGTTCCAGTTCCCAGGGCACTGAAGCTTTCTTT	CTSSSSSQGTEAFF
TRBV27	many	NA	TRBJ2-7	TGTGCCAGCAGTACTCGCGGCAGGATCAGCTCCTACGAGCAGTACTTC	CASSTRGRISSYEQYF
TRBV5-4	NA	TRBD1	TRBJ1-2	TGTGCCAGCAGCCAAGTTAACAGGGGGCTCTATGGCTACACCTTC	CASSQVNRGLYGYTF
TRBV6-2/TRBV6-3	NA	TRBD2	TRBJ2-5	TGTGCCAGCAGTGGCGGGGGCCAAGAGACCCAGTACTTC	CASSGGGQETQYF
TRBV11-3	many	NA	TRBJ2-2	TGTGCCAGCAGCTCTAGGAAGAACACCGGGGAGCTGTTTTTT	CASSSRKNTGELFF
TRBV19	NA	NA	TRBJ2-1	TGTGCCAGTAGTATCCCCGTGGGCGATGAGCAGTTCTTC	CASSIPVGDEQFF
TRBV28	once	TRBD1	TRBJ1-5	TGTGCCAGCAAGGGGGCAGGGGGTCAGCCCCAGCATTTT	CASKGAGGQPQHF
TRBV5-5	many	TRBD1	TRBJ2-1	TGTGCCAGCAGCTTTAGTTCGGGACAGGGCAGCCGGGGTAATGAGCAGTTCTTC	CASSFSSGQGSRGNEQFF
TRBV7-9	NA	NA	TRBJ1-4	TGTGCCAGCAGCTTTGAGGGCCATTCTAATGAAAAACTGTTTTTT	CASSFEGHSNEKLFF
TRBV20-1	many	NA	TRBJ1-2	TGCAGTGCTAGTCGCAGGCTGAGTCCCTTTAACTATGGCTACACCTTC	CSASRRLSPFNYGYTF
TRBV29-1	many	NA	TRBJ2-5	TGCAGCGTTGACATAGGAACAGTTCAAGAGACCCAGTACTTC	CSVDIGTVQETQYF
TRBV7-9	many	TRBD2	TRBJ2-1	TGTGCCAGCAGCCCAAAACGACTAGCGGGAGGACCGGGCTCCTACAATGAGCAGTTCTTC	CASSPKRLAGGPGSYNEQFF
TRBV11-2	many	TRBD2	TRBJ2-2	TGTGCCAGCAGCATCCTCGTAGCGGGTGCGAACACCGGGGAGCTGTTTTTT	CASSILVAGANTGELFF
TRBV2	NA	TRBD1	TRBJ2-7	TGTGCCAGCAGTGACCTGAGACCGGGACAGGGTGGTGGGGAGCAGTACTTC	CASSDLRPGQGGGEQYF
TRBV12-3/TRBV12-4	many	NA	TRBJ1-2	TGTGCCAGCAAATCTCGGGTCGCCTATGGCTACACCTTC	CASKSRVAYGYTF
TRBV28	many	TRBD1	TRBJ2-5	TGTGCCAGCAGTTCACGGACAGGGTCGAGGAAGACCCAGTACTTC	CASSSRTGSRKTQYF
TRBV9	many	TRBD2	TRBJ2-2	TGTGCCAGCAGCCCCCGAGCGGGAGGGCAGGCCGGGGAGCTGTTTTTT	CASSPRAGGQAGELFF
TRBV12-3/TRBV12-4	many	NA	TRBJ1-2	TGTGCCAGCAGTTTAGCGCAAACTAACTATGGCTACACCTTC	CASSLAQTNYGYTF
TRBV5-4	many	NA	TRBJ2-2	TGTGCCAGCAGCTTGGATGCTAAAGGGACCGGGGAGCTGTTTTTT	CASSLDAKGTGELFF
TRBV30	many	NA	TRBJ1-2	TGTGCCTGGAGGACAATCCCGGATAACTATGGCTACACCTTC	CAWRTIPDNYGYTF
TRBV30	many	NA	TRBJ2-3	TGTGCCTGGAGTACCGGGACAGATACGCAGTATTTT	CAWSTGTDTQYF
TRBV10-3	NA	NA	TRBJ2-1	TGTGCCATCAGAGAGGAGCGGCAAAACAATGAGCAGTTCTTC	CAIREERQNNEQFF
TRBV5-1	many	TRBD1	TRBJ2-2	TGCGCCAGCAGCCCCGGGTCCAGGGGGCGATTAAAGTCCGGGGAGCTGTTTTTT	CASSPGSRGRLKSGELFF
TRBV20-1	many	TRBD2	TRBJ2-7	TGCAGTGCTGTAACTAGCGGGAAGATCTACGAGCAGTACTTC	CSAVTSGKIYEQYF
TRBV27	many	NA	TRBJ2-2	TGTGCCAGCAGTTTCGGAGGGGCGCCCACCGGGGAGCTGTTTTTT	CASSFGGAPTGELFF
TRBV6-1	many	TRBD2	TRBJ2-5	TGTGCCAGCAGTTCGGGACTAGCGGGAACGTACCAAGAGACCCAGTACTTC	CASSSGLAGTYQETQYF
TRBV5-1	NA	NA	TRBJ1-1	TGCGCCAGCAGCTTGGGACGGGTAAAAACTGAAGCTTTCTTT	CASSLGRVKTEAFF
TRBV5-6	NA	NA	TRBJ2-4	TGTGCCAGCAGATGGCGTCCCAGAGCCAAAAACATTCAGTACTTC	CASRWRPRAKNIQYF
TRBV19	NA	TRBD2	TRBJ2-1	TGTGCCAGTACCAACTTAGCGGGAGGCATCTACAATGAGCAGTTCTTC	CASTNLAGGIYNEQFF
TRBV6-5	many	TRBD1	TRBJ1-1	TGTGCCAGCAGTTACTCCAGGGGGGACACTGAAGCTTTCTTT	CASSYSRGDTEAFF
TRBV9	many	TRBD2	TRBJ2-1	TGTGCCAGCAGCGTAGCTAGCGGGGGTATGAATGAGCAGTTCTTC	CASSVASGGMNEQFF
TRBV2	NA	TRBD1	TRBJ1-5	TGTGCCAGCAGCCGGGACAGAGGATATAGCAATCAGCCCCAGCATTTT	CASSRDRGYSNQPQHF
TRBV9	NA	TRBD1	TRBJ1-1	TGTGCCAGCAGCCCAGACTTGAGGACAGGGGCGGCTGTCACTGAAGCTTTCTTT	CASSPDLRTGAAVTEAFF
TRBV12-3/TRBV12-4	many	TRBD2	TRBJ2-5	TGTGCCAGCAGGGCCCCCGGGGGGCAAGAGACCCAGTACTTC	CASRAPGGQETQYF
TRBV5-1	NA	TRBD2	TRBJ2-2	TGCGCCAGCAGCTTGCTAGCGGAACCCGGGGAGCTGTTTTTT	CASSLLAEPGELFF
TRBV10-3	NA	TRBD2	TRBJ2-7	TGTGCCATCAGTGGACTAGCGGCTACCTACGAGCAGTACTTC	CAISGLAATYEQYF
TRBV29-1	NA	TRBD1	TRBJ1-4	TGCAGCGTTGATACATCCGGGACAGGGAGAGAAAAACTGTTTTTT	CSVDTSGTGREKLFF
TRBV7-9	NA	TRBD1	TRBJ1-1	TGTGCCAGCAGCCCGGACAGGGGGCCTGTGAACACTGAAGCTTTCTTT	CASSPDRGPVNTEAFF
TRBV30	many	NA	TRBJ1-3	TGTGCCTGGAGTGTAGGGTCTGGAAACACCATATATTTT	CAWSVGSGNTIYF
TRBV20-1	NA	NA	TRBJ2-7	TGCAGTGCAGCAGTTGGACGGAACTACGAGCAGTACTTC	CSAAVGRNYEQYF
TRBV6-1	many	TRBD2	TRBJ2-2	TGTGCCAGCAGCCAAAGCGGGAGACTATACACCGGGGAGCTGTTTTTT	CASSQSGRLYTGELFF
TRBV27	many	TRBD2	TRBJ2-3	TGTGCCAGCAGTTTATACGAACACATCGCGACTAGCGGGAGAGGAAATACGCAGTATTTT	CASSLYEHIATSGRGNTQYF
TRBV20-1	many	TRBD2	TRBJ2-7	TGCAGTGCCCCGGCGGCGGGGGGATACGAGCAGTACTTC	CSAPAAGGYEQYF
TRBV7-9	NA	NA	TRBJ1-4	TGTGCCAGCACTCCCGGGCGACAGAATGAAAAACTGTTTTTT	CASTPGRQNEKLFF
TRBV20-1	many	NA	TRBJ2-7	TGCAGTGCTAGAGACTCCTCTAGCGTTCTGACCTACGAGCAGTACTTC	CSARDSSSVLTYEQYF
TRBV6-1	many	TRBD1	TRBJ2-2	TGTGCCAGCAGTTCGGGACAGGGAGTCGGGGAGCTGTTTTTT	CASSSGQGVGELFF
TRBV6-5	few	NA	TRBJ1-3	TGTGCCAGCAGTTACTCTGTTGGGGAAGGTGGAAACACCATATATTTT	CASSYSVGEGGNTIYF
TRBV24-1	many	TRBD1	TRBJ2-3	TGTGCCACCAGTGATTCGACAGGGCCTCTCACAGATACGCAGTATTTT	CATSDSTGPLTDTQYF
TRBV5-4	few	TRBD2	TRBJ2-3	TGTGCCAGCAGGAGGACTAGCGGGGGTAAAGATACGCAGTATTTT	CASRRTSGGKDTQYF